This entry lists 9 T cell receptor beta chains sequenced from one sample in a study of T cell responses to AZD1222 COVID-19 vaccine. Only in-frame clones appear in the TCRdb table, and some are missing; sequencing was by immunoSEQ multiplex PCR. The repertoire consists of 79,000 or so clones, with roughly nine tenths occurring once and the leading ten covering less than 6%. Sequences were derived from peripheral blood, sampled 28 days after the second AZD1222 dose. Receptors originate from an adult who received the AZD1222 COVID-19 vaccine.

The gene calls are TRBV5-6 and TRBJ1-1; no clear D. Germline CDR1 and CDR2: SGHDT and YYEEEE. The CDR3 length is 15 residues. With 0 bases removed from V and 0 bases from J, the gap between germline ends came to 9 bases. CDR3 DNA: TGTGCCAGCAGCTTGGAGGCAGGAGTGAACACTGAAGCTTTCTTT. This sequence encodes CASSLEAGVNTEAFF.

V is TRBV11-2 and J is TRBJ2-7, with D possibly called TRBD1 or TRBD2 (6 bases each). The CDR3 has 15 amino acids. The V gene's germline CDR1 is SGHAT and CDR2 FQNNGV. V shed 8 bases and J shed 4 bases, with 21 bases lying between them. The CDR3, as DNA: TGTGCCAGCGCCCGGGGGAAGGACAGAGCTTACGAGCAGTACGTC. It translates to CASARGKDRAYEQYV.

Judged by abundance, this clone is medium-sized. This sequence joins TRBV5-3 and TRBJ1-3, with TRBD1 matching 7 bases. TRBV5-3 is reported as an ORF; its role is uncertain. The junction had 1 base not matched to a gene; V was cut back by 3 bases and J by 4 bases. CDR3 length: 13 amino acids. The CDR3: CARSSGQGNTIYF. For the CDR3, the DNA is TGTGCCAGAAGCTCGGGACAGGGAAACACCATATATTTT.

This clone was observed once. V is TRBV27 and J is TRBJ1-4; D is possibly TRBD1 (5 bases). Germline V gene data show CDR1 as MNHEY and CDR2 as SMNVEV (reference sequence). Trimming left V 5 bases short and J 3 bases short, with 16 bases between. There are 16 residues in the CDR3. The CDR3 protein is CASSLRVRGSNEKLFF. CDR3 DNA: TGTGCCAGCAGTCTCCGCGTGAGGGGATCTAATGAAAAACTGTTTTTT.

The V and J genes are TRBV11-3 and TRBJ2-7, with D perhaps matching TRBD1 or TRBD2 (6 bases each). Trimming took 3 bases from V and 6 from J, leaving 21 bases between them. Germline V CDR1 and CDR2: SGHNT, YENEEA. The CDR3 totals 16 residues. The CDR3 loop reads CASSFLRGPLPTEQYV. In DNA, the CDR3 is TGTGCCAGCAGCTTTTTACGGGGGCCACTTCCTACCGAGCAGTACGTC.

This rearrangement joins TRBV28 to TRBJ1-5; TRBD1 might be the D (5 bases). V gave up 0 bases and J gave up 2 bases, with 26 bases separating them. Germline CDR1 is MDHEN and CDR2 is SYDVKM. The CDR3 is 21 residues long. The CDR3 region has the DNA TGTGCCAGCAGTTTATGGAACTGGGAGGACACAGTGCGTAGAGGCAATCAGCCCCAGCATTTT. It yields the protein CASSLWNWEDTVRRGNQPQHF.

The chain couples TRBV2 to TRBJ1-4; D is unresolved. In germline, CDR1 is SNHLY, CDR2 FYNNEI. This CDR3 is built from 14 residues. V was clipped by 6 bases and J by 7 bases, with 15 bases between them. CDR3 sequence (DNA): TGTGCCAGCAGCGACGGACGGGGTGCTGAAAAACTGTTTTTT. Its protein is CASSDGRGAEKLFF.

The genes are TRBV19 and TRBJ2-7, with 7 positions matching TRBD1. Trimming took 6 bases from V and 8 from J; bases not matched to a gene: 16. The germline V gene has CDR1 LNHDA and CDR2 SQIVND (reference sequence). There are 15 residues in the CDR3. CDR3 residues: CASSARQGPYGKQYF. DNA of the CDR3: TGTGCCAGTAGCGCCCGACAGGGACCCTACGGGAAGCAGTACTTC.

The chain couples TRBV4-1 to TRBJ1-5; TRBD1 matches at 8 bases. The CDR3 runs 15 residues. The germline V gene has CDR1 MGHRA and CDR2 YSYEKL. V lost 4 bases, J lost 4 bases, and 6 bases stayed unmatched. Here the CDR3 DNA reads TGCGCCAGCAGCCGAGTACAGGGGGGAAATCAGCCCCAGCATTTT. Residues: CASSRVQGGNQPQHF.